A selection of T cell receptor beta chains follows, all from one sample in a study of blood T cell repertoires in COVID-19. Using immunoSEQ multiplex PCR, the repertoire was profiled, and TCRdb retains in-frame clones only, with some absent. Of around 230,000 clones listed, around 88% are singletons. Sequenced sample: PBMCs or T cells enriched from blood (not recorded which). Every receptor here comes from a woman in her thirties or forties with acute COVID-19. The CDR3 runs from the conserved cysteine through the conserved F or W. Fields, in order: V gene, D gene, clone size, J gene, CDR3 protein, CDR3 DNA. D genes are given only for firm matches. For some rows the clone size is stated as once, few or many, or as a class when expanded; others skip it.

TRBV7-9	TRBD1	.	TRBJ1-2	CASSQPGGGRYGYTF	TGTGCCAGCAGCCAACCAGGGGGTGGTCGGTATGGCTACACCTTC
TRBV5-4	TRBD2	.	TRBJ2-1	CASRPTSGHNEQFF	TGTGCCAGCCGACCGACTAGCGGCCACAATGAGCAGTTCTTC
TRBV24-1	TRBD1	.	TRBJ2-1	CATSGDSGLYNEQFF	TGTGCCACCAGTGGGGACAGCGGCTTATACAATGAGCAGTTCTTC
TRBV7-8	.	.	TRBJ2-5	CASSHRSGPKYF	TGTGCCAGCAGCCATCGGAGCGGGCCCAAGTACTTC
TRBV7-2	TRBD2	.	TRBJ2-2	CASSPQPGGDTGELFF	TGTGCCAGCAGCCCCCAACCGGGAGGTGACACCGGGGAGCTGTTTTTT
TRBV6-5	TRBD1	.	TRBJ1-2	CASTDRNYGYTF	TGTGCCAGCACGGACAGGAACTATGGCTACACCTTC
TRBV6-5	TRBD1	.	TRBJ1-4	CASSYVGQGVGKLFF	TGTGCCAGCAGTTACGTGGGACAGGGCGTTGGAAAACTGTTTTTT
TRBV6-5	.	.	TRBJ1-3	CASAVGVSGNTIYF	TGTGCCAGCGCGGTAGGGGTTTCTGGAAACACCATATATTTT
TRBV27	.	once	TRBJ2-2	CASSPYRDAGELFF	TGTGCCAGCAGTCCCTACAGGGATGCCGGGGAGCTGTTTTTT
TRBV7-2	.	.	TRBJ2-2	CASSSRLPQPTGELFF	TGTGCCAGCAGCTCGCGACTACCCCAGCCCACCGGGGAGCTGTTTTTT
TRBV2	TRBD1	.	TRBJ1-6	CASSSGQGSYNSPLHF	TGTGCCAGCAGTTCGGGACAGGGGTCCTATAATTCACCCCTCCACTTT
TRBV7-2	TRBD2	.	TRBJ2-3	CASSSQTSGGDTQYF	TGTGCCAGCAGCTCCCAGACTAGCGGGGGCGATACGCAGTATTTT
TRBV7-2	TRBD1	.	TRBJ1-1	CASSLVGQGGGIEAFF	TGTGCCAGCAGCTTAGTAGGACAGGGGGGAGGAATTGAAGCTTTCTTT
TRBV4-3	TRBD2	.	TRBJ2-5	CASSQTAGGPQETQYF	TGCGCCAGCAGCCAAACAGCGGGGGGTCCCCAAGAGACCCAGTACTTC
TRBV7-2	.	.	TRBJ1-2	CASSNSGEFGYTF	TGTGCCAGCAGCAATTCAGGGGAGTTTGGCTACACCTTC
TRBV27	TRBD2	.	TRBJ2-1	CASSRARGALVAGDIGEQFF	TGTGCCAGCAGCCGTGCCAGGGGGGCGTTGGTAGCGGGAGATATTGGTGAGCAGTTCTTC
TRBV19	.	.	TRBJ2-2	CASSRTVTGELFF	TGTGCCAGTAGCCGGACAGTCACCGGGGAGCTGTTTTTT
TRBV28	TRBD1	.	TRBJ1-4	CASSSTTGPTTNEKLFF	TGTGCCAGCAGTTCGACGACAGGGCCGACAACTAATGAAAAACTGTTTTTT
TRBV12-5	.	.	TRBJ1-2	CASGFGGGYGYTF	TGTGCTAGTGGTTTCGGAGGAGGCTATGGCTACACCTTC
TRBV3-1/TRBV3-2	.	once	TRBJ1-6	CASSRSWEGGSPLHF	TGTGCCAGCAGCCGGAGCTGGGAAGGGGGTTCACCCCTCCACTTT
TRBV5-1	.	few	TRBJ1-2	CASSFRQDGYTF	TGCGCCAGCAGCTTTAGACAGGATGGCTACACCTTC
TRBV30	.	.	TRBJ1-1	CAWKSRESGAEAFF	TGTGCCTGGAAATCGAGGGAATCGGGCGCTGAAGCTTTCTTT
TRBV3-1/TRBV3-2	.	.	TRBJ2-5	CASGEKAETQYF	TGTGCCAGCGGGGAGAAAGCGGAGACCCAGTACTTC
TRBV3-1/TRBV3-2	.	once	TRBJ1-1	CASSQRGTLGEAFF	TGTGCCAGCAGCCAGAGGGGGACCCTTGGTGAAGCTTTCTTT
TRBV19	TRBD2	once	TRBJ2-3	CASTTSGGTDTQYF	TGTGCCAGTACCACTAGCGGGGGCACAGATACGCAGTATTTT
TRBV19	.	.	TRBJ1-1	CASSIPQFEYGNTEAFF	TGTGCCAGTAGTATCCCCCAATTTGAATACGGGAACACTGAAGCTTTCTTT
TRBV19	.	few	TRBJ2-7	CASSIMHRADSYEQYF	TGTGCCAGTAGTATCATGCACAGGGCCGATTCCTACGAGCAGTACTTC
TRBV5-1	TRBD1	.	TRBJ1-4	CASSPGDRAGEKLFF	TGCGCCAGCAGCCCCGGGGACAGGGCGGGTGAAAAACTGTTTTTT